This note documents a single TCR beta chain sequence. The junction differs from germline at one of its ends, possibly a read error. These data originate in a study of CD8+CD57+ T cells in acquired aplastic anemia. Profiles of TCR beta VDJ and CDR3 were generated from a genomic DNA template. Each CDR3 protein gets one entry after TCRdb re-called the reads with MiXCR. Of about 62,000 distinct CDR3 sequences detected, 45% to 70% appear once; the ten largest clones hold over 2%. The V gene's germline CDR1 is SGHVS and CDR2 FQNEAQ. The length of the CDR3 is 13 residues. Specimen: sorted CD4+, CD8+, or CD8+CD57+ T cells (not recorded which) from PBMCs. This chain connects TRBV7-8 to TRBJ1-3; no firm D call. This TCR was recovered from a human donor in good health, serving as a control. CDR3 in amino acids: CASSLGPGNTIYF. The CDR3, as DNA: TGTGCCAGCAGCTTAGGTCCTGGTAACACCATATATTTT.